The clone carrying this T cell receptor (beta chain) showed up many times. The antigen is undetermined. Patients with other autoimmune diseases, uncontrolled infections, pregnancy or lactation were excluded. Fresh peripheral blood, about 10 ml, was the PBMC source. With 4 bases removed from V and 4 bases from J, the gap between germline ends came to 13 bases. This CDR3 spans 14 amino acids. Looked up from germline, CDR1 is ENHRY and CDR2 is SYGVKD. This specimen comes from a study of Graves' ophthalmopathy and Graves' hyperthyroidism. Study summary: The blood sample was drawn at first diagnosis and before any treatment.

General study findings and limits: Blood samples also showed most expanded thyroid clonotypes exceeding 0.001 frequency.

RNA transcripts were the source from which TCR beta CDR3 regions were amplified. HTBI primers primed a first-round RT-PCR, and a second-round multiplex PCR followed. TCRdb redid the calling of the multiplex PCR reads with MiXCR, one entry per CDR3 protein. The data show roughly 410,000 distinct CDR3 sequences, 15% seen once. The TCR originated in a woman aged 18-30 years with stable Graves' hyperthyroidism. The chain links TRBV10-3 to TRBJ1-1; D uncertain. Material for sequencing was peripheral blood. As DNA, the CDR3 is TGTGCCATCAGTGCCGCAGGATCGGGCACTGAAGCTTTCTTT. It yields the protein CAISAAGSGTEAFF.